This T cell receptor (beta chain) is drawn from a study of OX40 agonist ivuxolimab in advanced cancers. On the study more broadly: The treatment was a fully human IgG2 OX40 agonist, ivuxolimab. Anti-PD-1, anti-PD-L1 or anti-CTLA-4 therapy given earlier was allowed, and around 40% had some.

As regards this clone: Antigen: not known.

Study-wide findings and caveats: Clonal expansion by week 6 occurred in CD4+ and CD8+ blood T cells (at 0.1 to 3.0 mg/kg). Among patients with partial responses at 0.1-3.0 mg/kg, clonal expansion was among the lowest.

Produced via immunoSEQ multiplex PCR; TCRdb's table is partial and in-frame only. The sample includes some 89,000 clones, around 80% of them seen just once. V gave up 1 base and J gave up 6 bases; unmatched junction bases: 5. Per the germline V gene, CDR1 is KGHSY and CDR2 is FQNENV. CDR3 size: 14 residues. V is TRBV16 and J is TRBJ2-7; 8 bases fit TRBD2. The sample in question was CD4+ or CD8+ T cells sorted from blood, obtained in a trial of the OX40 agonist ivuxolimab. The receptor comes from an adult with an advanced solid tumor such as melanoma, head and neck, liver or kidney cancer. CDR3 nucleotides: TGTGCCAGCAGCCAATATCGGGGGGGAGGCGAGCAGTACTTC. Translated: CASSQYRGGGEQYF. Full variable domain (remainder filled in from reference TRBV16 and TRBJ2-7): GEEVAQTPKHLVRGEGQKAKLYCAPIKGHSYVFWYQQVLKNEFKFLISFQNENVFDETGMPKERFSAKCLPNSPCSLEIQATKLEDSAVYFCASSQYRGGGEQYFGPGTRLTVT.